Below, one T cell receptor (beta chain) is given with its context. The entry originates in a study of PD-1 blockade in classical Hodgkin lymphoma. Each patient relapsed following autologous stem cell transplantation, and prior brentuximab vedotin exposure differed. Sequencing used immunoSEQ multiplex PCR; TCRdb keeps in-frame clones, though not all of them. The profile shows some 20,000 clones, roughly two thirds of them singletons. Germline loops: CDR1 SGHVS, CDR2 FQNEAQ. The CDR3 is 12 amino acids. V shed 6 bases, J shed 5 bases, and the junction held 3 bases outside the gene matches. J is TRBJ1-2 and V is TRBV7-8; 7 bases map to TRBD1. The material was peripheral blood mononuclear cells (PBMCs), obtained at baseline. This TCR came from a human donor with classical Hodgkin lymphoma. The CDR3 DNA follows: TGTGCCAGCAGAGGGGACAGTTATGGCTACACCTTC. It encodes CASRGDSYGYTF.